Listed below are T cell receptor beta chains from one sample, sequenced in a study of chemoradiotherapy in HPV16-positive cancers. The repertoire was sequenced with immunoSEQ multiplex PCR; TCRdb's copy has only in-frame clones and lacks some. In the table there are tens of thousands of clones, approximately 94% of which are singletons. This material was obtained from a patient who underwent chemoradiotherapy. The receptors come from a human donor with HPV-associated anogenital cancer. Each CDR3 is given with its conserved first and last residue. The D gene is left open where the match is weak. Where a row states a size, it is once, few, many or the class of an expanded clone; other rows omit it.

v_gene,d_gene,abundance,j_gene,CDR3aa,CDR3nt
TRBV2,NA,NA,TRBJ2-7,CATKTGWASYEQYF,TGTGCCACCAAGACAGGTTGGGCTTCCTACGAGCAGTACTTC
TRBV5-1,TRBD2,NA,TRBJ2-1,CASSPGTTDYNEQFF,TGCGCCAGCAGTCCCGGGACTACAGACTACAATGAGCAGTTCTTC
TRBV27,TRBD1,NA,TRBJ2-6,CASSIGTGVISGANVLTF,TGTGCCAGCAGCATCGGGACAGGGGTTATCTCTGGGGCCAACGTCCTGACTTTC
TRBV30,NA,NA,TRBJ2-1,CAWSVQGSSYNEQFF,TGTGCCTGGAGTGTTCAGGGCAGCTCCTACAATGAGCAGTTCTTC
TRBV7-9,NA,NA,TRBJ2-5,CASSPKAQGPQYF,TGTGCCAGCAGCCCTAAGGCTCAGGGACCCCAGTACTTC
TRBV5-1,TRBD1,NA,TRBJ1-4,CASSLEPTGQTNEKLFF,TGCGCCAGCAGCTTAGAACCTACGGGACAGACTAATGAAAAACTGTTTTTT
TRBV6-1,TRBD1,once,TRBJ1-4,CATSATGHEKLFF,TGTGCCACCTCGGCGACAGGGCACGAAAAACTGTTTTTT
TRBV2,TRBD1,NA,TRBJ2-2,CASSGTVNTGELFF,TGTGCCAGCAGCGGGACAGTCAACACCGGGGAGCTGTTTTTT
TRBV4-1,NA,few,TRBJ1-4,CASSPQEAGEKLFF,TGCGCCAGCAGCCCTCAAGAGGCCGGCGAAAAACTGTTTTTT
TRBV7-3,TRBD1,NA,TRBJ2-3,CASSFGGQGGTDTQYF,TGTGCCAGCAGCTTCGGGGGACAGGGGGGAACAGATACGCAGTATTTT
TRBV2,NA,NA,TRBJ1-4,CASSYSREKLFF,TGTGCCAGCAGCTACAGTAGGGAAAAACTGTTTTTT
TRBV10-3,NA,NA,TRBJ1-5,CAISDSGFDNQPQHF,TGTGCCATCAGTGATTCGGGGTTTGATAATCAGCCCCAGCATTTT
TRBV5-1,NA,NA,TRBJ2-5,CASNSRDGETQYF,TGCGCCAGCAATTCAAGGGACGGAGAGACCCAGTACTTC
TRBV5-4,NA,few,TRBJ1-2,CASSSGGLHWGYGYTF,TGTGCCAGCAGCTCGGGAGGCCTCCACTGGGGCTATGGCTACACCTTC
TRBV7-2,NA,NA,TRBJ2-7,CASSSDRSSYEQYF,TGTGCCAGCAGCTCAGACCGGAGCTCCTACGAGCAGTACTTC
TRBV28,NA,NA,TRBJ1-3,CASSSYPFLGNTIYF,TGTGCCAGCAGTTCTTACCCATTCCTTGGAAACACCATATATTTT
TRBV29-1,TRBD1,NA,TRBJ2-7,CSVAGTGQATYEQYF,TGCAGCGTTGCGGGGACGGGACAGGCGACGTACGAGCAGTACTTC
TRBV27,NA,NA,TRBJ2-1,CASSAHGVDSYNEQFF,TGTGCCAGCAGTGCCCACGGGGTGGATTCCTACAATGAGCAGTTCTTC
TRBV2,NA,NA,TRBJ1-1,CASTVEGNTEAFF,TGTGCCAGCACTGTTGAGGGGAACACTGAAGCTTTCTTT
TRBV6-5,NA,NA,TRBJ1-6,CASSWDYNSPLHF,TGTGCCAGCAGTTGGGATTATAATTCACCCCTCCACTTT
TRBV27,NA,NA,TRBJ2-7,CASRQSVYEQYF,TGTGCCAGCAGGCAGTCAGTTTACGAGCAGTACTTC
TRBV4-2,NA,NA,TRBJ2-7,CASSQEGRASYEQYF,TGTGCCAGCAGCCAAGAGGGGCGGGCCTCCTACGAGCAGTACTTC